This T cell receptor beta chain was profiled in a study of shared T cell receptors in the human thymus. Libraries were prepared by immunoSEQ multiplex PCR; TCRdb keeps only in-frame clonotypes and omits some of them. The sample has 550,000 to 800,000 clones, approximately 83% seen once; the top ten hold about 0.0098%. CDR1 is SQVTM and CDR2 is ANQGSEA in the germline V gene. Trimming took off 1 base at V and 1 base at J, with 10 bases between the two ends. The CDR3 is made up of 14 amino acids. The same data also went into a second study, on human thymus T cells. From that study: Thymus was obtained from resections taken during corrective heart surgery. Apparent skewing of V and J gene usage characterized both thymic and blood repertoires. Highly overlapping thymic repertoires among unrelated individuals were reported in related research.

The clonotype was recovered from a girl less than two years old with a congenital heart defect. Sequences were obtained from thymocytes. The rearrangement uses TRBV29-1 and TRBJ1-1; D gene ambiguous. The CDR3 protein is CSVEAAPGNTEAFF. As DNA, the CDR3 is TGCAGCGTTGAAGCCGCGCCCGGGAACACTGAAGCTTTCTTT.